This T cell receptor (beta chain) was identified during a study of PD-1 blockade in classical Hodgkin lymphoma. Study-wide findings and caveats: Newly diagnosed patients reportedly had lower baseline TCR diversity than healthy donors.

The data were produced by immunoSEQ multiplex PCR, yet TCRdb's version contains in-frame clones alone and is incomplete. Among about 20,000 clones listed, roughly 72% were seen once. The CDR3 spans 15 residues. From germline, CDR1 is SGHTA and CDR2 FQGNSA. Trimming took off 1 base at V and 0 bases at J, with 7 bases between the two ends. Comment on this clone: Its antigen is not identified.

Time point specified: cycle 4 day 1 (C4D1), after more than five weeks of nivolumab. Each of the patients experienced relapse following autologous stem cell transplantation, and their brentuximab vedotin exposure differed. This material consisted of peripheral blood mononuclear cells (PBMCs), taken before the fourth cycle of nivolumab. The sequence derives from a human donor with classical Hodgkin lymphoma. The chain employs TRBV7-2 and TRBJ2-1, with D unresolved. In nucleotides, the CDR3 is TGTGCCAGCAGCTTAGACCCGCGCTCCTACAATGAGCAGTTCTTC. Protein sequence: CASSLDPRSYNEQFF.